The T cell receptor beta chain described here comes from a study of cytomegalovirus exposure and HLA in healthy donors. The germline V gene encodes CDR1 LNHDA and CDR2 SQIVND (reference sequence). V shed 6 bases and J shed 4 bases, with 9 bases lying between them. This CDR3 spans 12 amino acids. PCR primers comprised 60 Vbeta and 13 Jbeta primers. Libraries were prepared by immunoSEQ multiplex PCR; TCRdb keeps only in-frame clonotypes and omits some of them. The sample lists 150,000 to 200,000 clones, 60% to 80% occurring once. This chain links TRBV19 with TRBJ1-1; perhaps TRBD1 as D (5 bases). The receptor comes from a man over 45 in good health and CMV-seropositive. What was sequenced was PBMCs. The CDR3 bases are TGTGCCAGTAGGTTCGGGGGCACTGAAGCTTTCTTT. Its protein product is CASRFGGTEAFF.